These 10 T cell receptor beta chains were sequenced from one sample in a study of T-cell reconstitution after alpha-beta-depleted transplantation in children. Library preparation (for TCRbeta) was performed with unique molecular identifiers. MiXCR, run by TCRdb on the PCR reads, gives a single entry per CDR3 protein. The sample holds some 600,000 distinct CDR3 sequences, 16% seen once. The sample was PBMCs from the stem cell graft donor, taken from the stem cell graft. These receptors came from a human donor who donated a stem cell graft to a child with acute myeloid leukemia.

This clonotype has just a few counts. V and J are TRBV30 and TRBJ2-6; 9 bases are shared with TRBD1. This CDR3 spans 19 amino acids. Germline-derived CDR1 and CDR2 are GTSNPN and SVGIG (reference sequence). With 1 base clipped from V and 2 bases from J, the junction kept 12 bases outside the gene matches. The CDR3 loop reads CAWSALPGQGTTGANVLTF. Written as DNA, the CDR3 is TGTGCCTGGAGTGCATTACCGGGACAGGGCACTACTGGGGCCAACGTCCTGACTTTC.

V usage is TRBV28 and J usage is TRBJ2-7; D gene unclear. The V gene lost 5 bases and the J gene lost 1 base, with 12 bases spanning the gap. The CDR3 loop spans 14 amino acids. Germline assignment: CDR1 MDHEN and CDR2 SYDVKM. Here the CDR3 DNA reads TGTGCCAGCAGTCCAACTGACACGTCCTACGAGCAGTACGTC. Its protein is CASSPTDTSYEQYV.

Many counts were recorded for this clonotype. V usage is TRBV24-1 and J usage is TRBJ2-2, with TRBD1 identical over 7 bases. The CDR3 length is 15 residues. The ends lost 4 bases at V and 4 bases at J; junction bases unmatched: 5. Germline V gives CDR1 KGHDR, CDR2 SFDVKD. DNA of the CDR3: TGTGCCACCAGTGACCTCGGGACAGCCACCGGGGAGCTGTTTTTT. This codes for CATSDLGTATGELFF.

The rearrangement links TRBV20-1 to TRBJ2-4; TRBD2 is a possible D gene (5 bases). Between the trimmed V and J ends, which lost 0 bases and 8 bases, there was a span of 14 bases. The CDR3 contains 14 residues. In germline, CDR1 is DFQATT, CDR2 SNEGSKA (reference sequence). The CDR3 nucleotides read TGCAGTGCTAGAGATAGAGAGGGTCCGGACATTCAGTACTTC. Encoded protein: CSARDREGPDIQYF.

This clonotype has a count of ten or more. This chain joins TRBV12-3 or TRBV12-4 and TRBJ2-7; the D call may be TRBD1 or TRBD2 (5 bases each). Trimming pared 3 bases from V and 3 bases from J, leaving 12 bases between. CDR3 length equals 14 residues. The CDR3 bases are TGTGCCAGCAGTTTGGGGGTTGGGGGCTACGAGCAGTACGTC. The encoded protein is CASSLGVGGYEQYV.

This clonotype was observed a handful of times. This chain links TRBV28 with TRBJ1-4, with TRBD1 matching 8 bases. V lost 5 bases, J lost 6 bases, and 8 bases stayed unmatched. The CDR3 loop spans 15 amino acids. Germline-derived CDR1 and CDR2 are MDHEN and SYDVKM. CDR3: CASSTVQGVHEKLFF. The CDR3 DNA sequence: TGTGCCAGCAGTACCGTACAGGGGGTACATGAAAAACTGTTTTTT.

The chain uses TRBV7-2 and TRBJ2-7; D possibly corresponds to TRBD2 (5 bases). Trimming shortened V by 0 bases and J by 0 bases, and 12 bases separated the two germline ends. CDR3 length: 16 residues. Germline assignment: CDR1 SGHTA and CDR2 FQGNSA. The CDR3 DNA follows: TGTGCCAGCAGCTTAGCGTTCCGGGATCCCTCCTACGAGCAGTACTTC. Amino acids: CASSLAFRDPSYEQYF.

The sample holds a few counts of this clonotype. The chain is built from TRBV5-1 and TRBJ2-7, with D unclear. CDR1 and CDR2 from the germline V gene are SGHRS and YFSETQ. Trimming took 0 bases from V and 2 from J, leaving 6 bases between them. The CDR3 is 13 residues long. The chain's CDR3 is CASSLDETYEQYF. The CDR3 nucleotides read TGCGCCAGCAGCTTGGACGAGACCTACGAGCAGTACTTC.

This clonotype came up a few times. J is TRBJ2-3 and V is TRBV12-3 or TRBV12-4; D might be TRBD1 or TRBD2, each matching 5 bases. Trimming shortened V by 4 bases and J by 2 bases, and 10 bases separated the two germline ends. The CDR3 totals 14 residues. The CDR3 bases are TGTGCCAGCAGTTGGAGAGGGGCCACAGATACGCAGTATTTT. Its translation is CASSWRGATDTQYF.

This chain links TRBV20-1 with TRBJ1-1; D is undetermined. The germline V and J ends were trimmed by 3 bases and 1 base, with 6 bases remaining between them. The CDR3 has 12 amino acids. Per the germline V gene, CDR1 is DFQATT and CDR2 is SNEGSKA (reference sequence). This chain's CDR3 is CSASDSNTEAFF. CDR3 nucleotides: TGCAGTGCTAGCGATTCGAACACTGAAGCTTTCTTT.